These 5 T cell receptor beta chains came from one sample sequenced in a study of T cells expressing NK-cell markers. TCRdb derives one entry per CDR3 protein from the 5' RACE reads, leaving out DNA. This sample's table has about 170,000 distinct CDR3 sequences. Source material: blood T cells: a sorted CD56 or NKG2C T cell subset, CD4+ or CD8+ T cells, or bulk PBMC T cells (not recorded which). All receptors come from a man aged 18 to 69 in good health.

The CDR3 region is CASNSLGAYNEQFF. V and J are TRBV3-1 and TRBJ2-1. CDR3 length: 14 residues. CDR1 and CDR2 (germline): LGHDT, YNNKEL (reference sequence).

The genes are TRBV9 and TRBJ2-2; TCRdb designates TRBD1, a call that cannot be tested without DNA. Per the germline V gene, CDR1 is SGDLS and CDR2 is YYNGEE. CDR3 size: 15 residues. The chain's CDR3 is CASSVAQGGTGELFF.

The chain recombines TRBV24-1 with TRBJ2-7; as DNA is missing, the TRBD1 call by TCRdb cannot be tested. Germline V gene data show CDR1 as KGHDR and CDR2 as SFDVKD. The CDR3 extends over 13 amino acids. The CDR3 loop is CATSGYRDHGQYF.

The chain is built from TRBV2 and TRBJ2-3; TCRdb's D call of TRBD1 is untestable without DNA. Germline V CDR1 and CDR2: SNHLY, FYNNEI. The CDR3 is 15 amino acids. This CDR3 reads CASSRSPRGTDTQYF.

J is TRBJ1-4 and V is TRBV20-1; TCRdb reports TRBD1, a call that lacks DNA to check it against. The CDR3 has 16 residues. CDR1 DFQATT and CDR2 SNEGSKA come from the germline V gene (reference sequence). The CDR3 sequence is CSARGVGDRANEKLFF.